This entry is about one TCR beta chain. Its antigen is as yet unknown. This entry comes from a study of cytomegalovirus exposure and HLA in healthy donors. On the study more broadly: The study's early data release held about 85 million unique TCRs from HLA-typed donors.

Primers: 60 Vbeta forward and 13 Jbeta reverse. This table comes from immunoSEQ multiplex PCR, and its TCRdb copy is limited to in-frame clones, with some not included. The sample has fewer than 75,000 clones; more than 60% are singletons. This CDR3 is 11 amino acids long. Trimming took 3 bases from V and 11 from J, leaving 13 bases between them. Germline assignment: CDR1 GTSNPN and CDR2 SVGIG (reference sequence). Overall study results and limits: TCR beta V segments were, for the most part, productive about 87% or about 30% of the time in an earlier analysis. There were reportedly fewer N-insertions in an Asian-associated ancestry cluster than the approximately 670-donor mean, in a later analysis.

The J gene is TRBJ1-1, the V gene TRBV30, with D possibly being TRBD1 (6 bases). The sample comprised PBMCs. This TCR was recovered from a woman in her 30s in good health and CMV-seronegative. CDR3 loop: CAWSPVQGAFF. The CDR3 nucleotides read TGTGCCTGGAGCCCCGTCCAGGGGGCTTTCTTT.